This T cell receptor (beta chain) is drawn from a study of identical twins. General study points: Models came in too low on out-of-frame TCR alpha sharing in monozygotic twins.

The CDR3 totals 13 residues. V was shortened by 1 base and J by 6 bases, with 9 bases between the two germline ends. Germline CDR1 reads LGHDT; CDR2 reads YNNKEL (reference sequence). TCRdb analysed the 5' RACE reads with MiXCR anew, one entry per CDR3 protein. The sample has 1.5 million to 2 million distinct CDR3 sequences; under 35% are singletons. Notes on this clonotype: Its antigen is currently unknown.

The chain links TRBV3-1 to TRBJ1-1; D unresolved. This TCR derives from a newborn girl in good health. Sequenced material: cord blood. Here the CDR3 reads CASSQGTCAEAFF. The CDR3 DNA is TGTGCCAGCAGCCAAGGGACCTGCGCTGAAGCTTTCTTT.